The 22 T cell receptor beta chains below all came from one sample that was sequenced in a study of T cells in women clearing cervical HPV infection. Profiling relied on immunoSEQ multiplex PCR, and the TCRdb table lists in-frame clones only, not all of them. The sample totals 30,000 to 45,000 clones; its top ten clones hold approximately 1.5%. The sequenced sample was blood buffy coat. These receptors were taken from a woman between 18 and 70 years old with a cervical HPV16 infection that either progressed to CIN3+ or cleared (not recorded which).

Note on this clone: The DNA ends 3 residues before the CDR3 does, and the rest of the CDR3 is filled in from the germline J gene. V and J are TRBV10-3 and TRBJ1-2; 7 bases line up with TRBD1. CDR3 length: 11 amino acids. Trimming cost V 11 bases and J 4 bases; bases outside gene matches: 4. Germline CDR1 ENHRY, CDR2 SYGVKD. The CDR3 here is CAVSGGYGYTF. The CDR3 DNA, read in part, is TGTGCCGTCTCAGGGGGCTATGGC.

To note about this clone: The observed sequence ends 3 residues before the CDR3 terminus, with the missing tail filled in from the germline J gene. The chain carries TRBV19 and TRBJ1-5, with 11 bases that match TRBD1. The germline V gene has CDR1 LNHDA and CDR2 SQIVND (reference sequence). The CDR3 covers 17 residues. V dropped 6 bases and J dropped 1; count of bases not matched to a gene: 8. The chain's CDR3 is CASSRGTGGISNQPQHF. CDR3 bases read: TGTGCCAGTAGCCGCGGGACAGGGGGTATAAGCAATCAGCCC.

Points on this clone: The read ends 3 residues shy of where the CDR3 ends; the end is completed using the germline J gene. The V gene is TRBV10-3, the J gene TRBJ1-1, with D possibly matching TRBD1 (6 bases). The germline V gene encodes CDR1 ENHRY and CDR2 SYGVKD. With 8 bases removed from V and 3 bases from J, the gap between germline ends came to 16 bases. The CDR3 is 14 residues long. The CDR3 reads CAISLQGRDTEAFF. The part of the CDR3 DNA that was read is TGTGCCATCTCCCTCCAGGGGCGGGACACTGAA.

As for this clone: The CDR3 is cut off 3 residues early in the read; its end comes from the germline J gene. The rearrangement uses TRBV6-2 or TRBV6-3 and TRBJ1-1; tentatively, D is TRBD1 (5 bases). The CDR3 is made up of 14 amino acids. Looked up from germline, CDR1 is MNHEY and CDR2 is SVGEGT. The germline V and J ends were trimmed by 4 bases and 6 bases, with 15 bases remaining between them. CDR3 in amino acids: CASSSVSTVSEAFF. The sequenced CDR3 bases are TGTGCCAGCAGTTCGGTCTCGACAGTTTCTGAA.

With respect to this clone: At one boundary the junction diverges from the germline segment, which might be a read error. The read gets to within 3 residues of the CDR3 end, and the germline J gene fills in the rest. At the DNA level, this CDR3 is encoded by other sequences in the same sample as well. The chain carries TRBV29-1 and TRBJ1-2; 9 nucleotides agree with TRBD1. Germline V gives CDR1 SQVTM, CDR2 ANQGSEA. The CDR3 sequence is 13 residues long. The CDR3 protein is CSVADRGDYGYTF. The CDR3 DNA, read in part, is TGCAGCGTCGCGGACAGGGGTGACTATGGA.

The CDR3 here is CASSGDRGLNSPLFF. The CDR3 DNA, read in part, is TGTGCCAGTAGTGGGGACAGGGGGCTTAATTCACCA. The chain has TRBV19 and TRBJ1-4; TRBD1 agrees at 12 bases. The CDR3 end falls 3 residues outside the read, so it is completed with the germline J gene. The V gene's germline CDR1 is LNHDA and CDR2 SQIVND (reference sequence). This CDR3 has 15 amino acids. Variable domain in full (rest from reference TRBV19 and TRBJ1-4): DGGITQSPKYLFRKEGQNVTLSCEQNLNHDAMYWYRQDPGQGLRLIYYSQIVNDFQKGDIAEGYSVSREKKESFPLTVTSAQKNPTAFYLCASSGDRGLNSPLFFGSGTQLSVL.

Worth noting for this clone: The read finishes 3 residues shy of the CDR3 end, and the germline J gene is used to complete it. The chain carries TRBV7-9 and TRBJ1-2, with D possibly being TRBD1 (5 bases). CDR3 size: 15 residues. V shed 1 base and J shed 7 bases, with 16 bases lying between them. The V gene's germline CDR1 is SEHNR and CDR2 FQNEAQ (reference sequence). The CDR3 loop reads CASSLGPGLRGGYTF. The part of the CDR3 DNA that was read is TGTGCCAGCAGCTTAGGGCCAGGGCTGAGAGGTGGC.

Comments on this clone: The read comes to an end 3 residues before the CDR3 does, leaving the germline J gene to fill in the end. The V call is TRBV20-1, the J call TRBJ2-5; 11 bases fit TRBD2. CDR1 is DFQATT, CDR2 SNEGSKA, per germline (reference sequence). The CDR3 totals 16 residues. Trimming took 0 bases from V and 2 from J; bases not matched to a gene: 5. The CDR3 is CSARDWLAGGQETQYF. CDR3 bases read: TGCAGTGCTAGAGATTGGCTAGCGGGGGGACAAGAGACC.

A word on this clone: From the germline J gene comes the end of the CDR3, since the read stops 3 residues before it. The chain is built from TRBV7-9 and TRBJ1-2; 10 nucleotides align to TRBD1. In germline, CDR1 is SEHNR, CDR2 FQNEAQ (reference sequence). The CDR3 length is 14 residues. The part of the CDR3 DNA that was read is TGTGCCAGCAGCTTGGACAGGGGGGGGGAGGCC. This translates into CASSLDRGGEA. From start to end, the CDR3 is CASSLDRGGEAYTF.

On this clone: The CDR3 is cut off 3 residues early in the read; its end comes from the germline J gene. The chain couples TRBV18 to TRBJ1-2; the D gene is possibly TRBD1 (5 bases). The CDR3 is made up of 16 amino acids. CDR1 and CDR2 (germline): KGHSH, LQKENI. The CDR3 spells CASSPQGTSGGNDYTF. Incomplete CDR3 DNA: TGTGCCAGCTCACCGCAAGGGACTAGCGGGGGTAATGAC.

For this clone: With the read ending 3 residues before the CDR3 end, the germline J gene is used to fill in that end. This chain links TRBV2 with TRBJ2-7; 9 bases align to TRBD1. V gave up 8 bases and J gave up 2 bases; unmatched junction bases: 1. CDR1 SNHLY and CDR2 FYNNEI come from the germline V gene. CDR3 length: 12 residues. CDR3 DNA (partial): TGTGCCAGCGGACAGGGGCCCTACGAG. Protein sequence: CASGQGPYE. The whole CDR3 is CASGQGPYEQYF.

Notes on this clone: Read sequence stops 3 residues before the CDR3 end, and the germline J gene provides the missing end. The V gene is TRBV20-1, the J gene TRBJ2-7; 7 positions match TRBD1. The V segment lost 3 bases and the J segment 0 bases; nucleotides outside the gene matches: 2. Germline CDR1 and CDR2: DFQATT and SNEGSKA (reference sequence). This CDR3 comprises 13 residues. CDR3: CSARTGSSYEQYF. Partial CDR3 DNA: TGCAGTGCTAGGACAGGGAGCTCCTACGAG.

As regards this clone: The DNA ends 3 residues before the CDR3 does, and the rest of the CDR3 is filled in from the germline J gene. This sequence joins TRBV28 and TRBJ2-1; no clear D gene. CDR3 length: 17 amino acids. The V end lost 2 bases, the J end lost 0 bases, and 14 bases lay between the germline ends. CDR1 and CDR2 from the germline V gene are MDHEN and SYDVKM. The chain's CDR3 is CASSLTQRGSSYNEQFF. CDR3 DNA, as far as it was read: TGTGCCAGCAGTTTAACCCAGCGTGGCAGCTCCTACAATGAG.

The sequenced CDR3 bases are TGCAGTGCAGGGGCTAGCAATCAGCCC. Translating it yields CSAGASNQP. The full CDR3 sequence reads CSAGASNQPQHF. J is TRBJ1-5 and V is TRBV20-1, with a possible D match to TRBD1 (5 bases). The read ends 3 residues shy of where the CDR3 ends; the end is completed using the germline J gene. Germline values: CDR1 DFQATT, CDR2 SNEGSKA (reference sequence). V was cut by 6 bases and J by 0 bases, with 6 bases left in between. This CDR3 is 12 amino acids long.

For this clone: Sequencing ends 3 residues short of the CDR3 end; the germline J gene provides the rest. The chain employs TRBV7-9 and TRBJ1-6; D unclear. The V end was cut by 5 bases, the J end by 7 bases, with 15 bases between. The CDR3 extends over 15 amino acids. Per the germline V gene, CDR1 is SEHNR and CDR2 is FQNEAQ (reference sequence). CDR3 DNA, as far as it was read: TGTGCCAGCAGCACCAAGGGTGGCAAAAATTCACCC. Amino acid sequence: CASSTKGGKNSP. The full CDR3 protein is CASSTKGGKNSPLHF.

CDR3 sequence reads: CASSASGSKADTQYF. The sequenced part of the CDR3 DNA is TGTGCCAGCAGCGCTAGCGGGAGTAAGGCAGATACG. The chain carries TRBV9 and TRBJ2-3, with 10 bases lining up with TRBD2. The CDR3 is cut off 3 residues early in the read; its end comes from the germline J gene. This CDR3 has 15 amino acids. Germline CDR1 reads SGDLS; CDR2 reads YYNGEE. V lost 3 bases and J lost 4; bases outside the gene matches: 5.

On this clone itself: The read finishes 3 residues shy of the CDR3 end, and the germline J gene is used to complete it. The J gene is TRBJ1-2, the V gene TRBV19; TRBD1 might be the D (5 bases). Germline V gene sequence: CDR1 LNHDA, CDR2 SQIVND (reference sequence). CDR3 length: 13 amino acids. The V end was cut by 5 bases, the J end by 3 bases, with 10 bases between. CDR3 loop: CASSSDRYYGYTF. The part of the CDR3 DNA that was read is TGTGCCAGTAGTTCCGACAGATACTATGGC. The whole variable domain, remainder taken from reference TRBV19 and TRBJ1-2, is DGGITQSPKYLFRKEGQNVTLSCEQNLNHDAMYWYRQDPGQGLRLIYYSQIVNDFQKGDIAEGYSVSREKKESFPLTVTSAQKNPTAFYLCASSSDRYYGYTFGSGTRLTVV.

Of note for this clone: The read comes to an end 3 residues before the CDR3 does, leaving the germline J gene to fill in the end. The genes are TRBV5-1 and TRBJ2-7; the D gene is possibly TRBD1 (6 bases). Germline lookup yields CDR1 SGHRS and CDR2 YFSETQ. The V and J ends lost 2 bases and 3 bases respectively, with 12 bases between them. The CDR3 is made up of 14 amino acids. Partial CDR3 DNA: TGCGCCAGCAGCTTACAGGGAGAGGTCTACGAG. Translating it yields CASSLQGEVYE. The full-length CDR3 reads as CASSLQGEVYEQYF.

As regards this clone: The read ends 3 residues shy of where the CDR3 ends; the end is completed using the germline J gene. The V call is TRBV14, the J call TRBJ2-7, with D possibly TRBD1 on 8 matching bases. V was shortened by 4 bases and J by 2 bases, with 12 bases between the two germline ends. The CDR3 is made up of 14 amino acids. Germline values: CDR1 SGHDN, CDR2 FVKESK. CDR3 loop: CASSLQGGTYEQYF. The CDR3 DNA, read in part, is TGTGCCAGCAGCCTACAGGGGGGGACCTACGAG.

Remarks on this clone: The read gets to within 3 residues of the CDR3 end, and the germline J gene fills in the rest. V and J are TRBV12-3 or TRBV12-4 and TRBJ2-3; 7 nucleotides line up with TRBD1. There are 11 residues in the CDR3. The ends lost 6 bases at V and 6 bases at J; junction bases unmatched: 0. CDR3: CASRQGDTQYF. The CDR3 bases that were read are TGTGCCAGCAGACAGGGGGATACG.

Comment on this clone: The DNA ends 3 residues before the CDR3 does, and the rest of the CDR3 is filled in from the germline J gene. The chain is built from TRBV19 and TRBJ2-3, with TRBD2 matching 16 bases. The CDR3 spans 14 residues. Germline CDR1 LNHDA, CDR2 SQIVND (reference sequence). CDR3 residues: CATSGTSGGETQYF. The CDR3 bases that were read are TGTGCCACCTCCGGGACTAGCGGGGGGGAGACG. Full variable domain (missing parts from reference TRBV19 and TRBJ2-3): DGGITQSPKYLFRKEGQNVTLSCEQNLNHDAMYWYRQDPGQGLRLIYYSQIVNDFQKGDIAEGYSVSREKKESFPLTVTSAQKNPTAFYLCATSGTSGGETQYFGPGTRLTVL.

The CDR3 loop reads CASSLGELLHEQFF. Incomplete CDR3 DNA: TGCGCCAGCAGCTTGGGTGAGCTTCTACATGAG. J is TRBJ2-1 and V is TRBV5-1; D is ambiguous. The read is 3 residues too short to cover the CDR3 end, so that end is filled in from the germline J gene. This CDR3 is 14 amino acids long. Germline assignment: CDR1 SGHRS and CDR2 YFSETQ. V was clipped by 0 bases and J by 8 bases, with 12 bases between them. The complete variable domain, with remaining parts taken from reference TRBV5-1 and TRBJ2-1, reads KAGVTQTPRYLIKTRGQQVTLSCSPISGHRSVSWYQQTPGQGLQFLFEYFSETQRNKGNFPGRFSGRQFSNSRSEMNVSTLELGDSALYLCASSLGELLHEQFFGPGTRLTVL.